This T cell receptor (beta chain) was retrieved from a study of shared clonotypes between healthy human individuals. On the study more broadly: The study used three CD4 naive, three CD4 memory, two CD8 naive and one CD8 memory plate per donor. Notes on the study in general: Sorted-subset sequencing, rarefaction showed, was incomplete despite large depth. The low donor count limited represented genetic and exposure-history diversity.

The repertoire was sequenced with immunoSEQ multiplex PCR; TCRdb's copy has only in-frame clones and lacks some. This table holds roughly 2 million clones, under 97% found once. Researchers partitioned CD4+ cells into CD45RA+ naive and CD45RA-negative memory subsets. As regards this clone: No antigen is known for it. Other DNA sequences in the same sample also yield this CDR3.

Trimming removed 4 bases at V and 3 bases at J, with 5 bases between. Germline V lookup: CDR1 MDHEN, CDR2 SYDVKM. The CDR3 covers 12 residues. The sample was naive CD4+ T cells sorted from blood. Noted subset: CD45RA+ positively selected. The source is a man younger than 35 in good health. The chain uses TRBV28 and TRBJ2-3; no reliable D call. The CDR3 reads CASSSMTDTQYF. The CDR3, as DNA: TGTGCCAGCAGTTCAATGACAGATACGCAGTATTTT. Based on the CDR3 plus reference TRBV28 and TRBJ2-3, the full variable domain is DVKVTQSSRYLVKRTGEKVFLECVQDMDHENMFWYRQDPGLGLRLIYFSYDVKMKEKGDIPEGYSVSREKKERFSLILESASTNQTSMYLCASSSMTDTQYFGPGTRLTVL.